This T cell receptor beta chain was sequenced for a study of blood T cells in healthy people across ages. Overall study results and limits: Roughly linearly, TCR beta diversity per million T cells fell as age increased. There were more naive CD4+ cells and higher diversity in long-lived donors than in aged donors.

CDR3 length: 16 amino acids. From germline, CDR1 is LNHDA and CDR2 SQIVND (reference sequence). The germline V and J ends were trimmed by 2 bases and 6 bases, with 19 bases remaining between them. A J-beta primer mix and a sample-barcoded 5' primer were used in a second PCR of roughly 6 to 12 cycles. Each CDR3 protein is one row after TCRdb ran MiXCR on the 5' RACE reads. The sample holds about 1,500,000 distinct CDR3 sequences, 28% seen once. This clonotype has only a few counts. What it binds is not known. Samples each yielded at least 5.5 micrograms of total RNA. Sequenced sample: blood. This clonotype was obtained from a woman aged 25 to 39 in good health. V usage is TRBV19 and J usage is TRBJ1-1, with D unresolved. CDR3 sequence reads: CASSISGSGRRAEAFF. The CDR3 DNA follows: TGTGCCAGTAGTATAAGCGGGTCGGGCAGGAGGGCTGAAGCTTTCTTT. Based on the CDR3 plus reference TRBV19 and TRBJ1-1, the full variable domain is DGGITQSPKYLFRKEGQNVTLSCEQNLNHDAMYWYRQDPGQGLRLIYYSQIVNDFQKGDIAEGYSVSREKKESFPLTVTSAQKNPTAFYLCASSISGSGRRAEAFFGQGTRLTVV.